The 6 T cell receptor beta chains below come from one sample, sequenced in a study of CD4 T cells in relation to SARS-CoV-2 and coronaviruses. Before the COVID-19 pandemic, during about 2010-2018, CD4+ T cells were taken from unexposed donors. The cells were cultured for 9 to 11 days before CD4+ T cells were isolated. The antigens for these receptors are not known. Produced via immunoSEQ multiplex PCR; TCRdb's table is partial and in-frame only. This table has 9,500 to 13,000 clones, roughly 82% appearing once. The sequenced material came from CD4+ T cells from PBMCs, cultured in vitro. Receptor source: a human donor in good health.

This clone was recorded once. V usage is TRBV19 and J usage is TRBJ1-2; no reliable D call. CDR1 is LNHDA and CDR2 is SQIVND in the germline V gene (reference sequence). Between the trimmed V and J ends, which lost 3 bases and 4 bases, there was a span of 12 bases. This CDR3 region has 14 residues. This CDR3 reads CASSMGDRVYGYTF. The CDR3 region has the DNA TGTGCCAGTAGTATGGGTGACCGGGTCTATGGCTACACCTTC.

The rearrangement links TRBV12-3 or TRBV12-4 to TRBJ1-1, with D possibly matching TRBD1 (6 bases). The CDR3 length is 13 residues. V lost 4 bases to trimming and J lost 0 bases, with 6 bases between them. CDR3 sequence (DNA): TGTGCCAGCAGTTGGACAGTGAACACTGAAGCTTTCTTT. This codes for CASSWTVNTEAFF.

The chain uses TRBV4-1 and TRBJ1-5, with D maybe TRBD1 (6 bases). CDR3 size: 17 residues. CDR1 MGHRA and CDR2 YSYEKL come from the germline V gene. The ends were cut back, 2 bases at V and 4 bases at J, with 18 bases in the middle. CDR3 nucleotide sequence: TGCGCCAGCAGCCAAAGGGGCTGGGGGCCCGGAAATCAGCCCCAGCATTTT. Its protein is CASSQRGWGPGNQPQHF.

The chain links TRBV2 to TRBJ1-1; 7 bases fit TRBD1. V dropped 6 bases and J dropped 5; count of bases not matched to a gene: 12. This CDR3 is built from 15 residues. From germline, CDR1 is SNHLY and CDR2 FYNNEI. The CDR3 bases are TGTGCCAGCAGCACCGGGACAGCTATTTGGACTGAAGCTTTCTTT. Translating it yields CASSTGTAIWTEAFF.

The rearrangement uses TRBV10-3 and TRBJ2-3; D perhaps matches TRBD2 (6 bases). CDR3 length: 14 residues. Germline CDR1 reads ENHRY; CDR2 reads SYGVKD. Trimming pared 4 bases from V and 4 bases from J, leaving 12 bases between. As DNA, the CDR3 is TGTGCCATCAGTGCCCCCAGGGAGGCAGATACGCAGTATTTT. This encodes CAISAPREADTQYF.

The CDR3 protein is CASSYVGGNSNYGYTF. CDR3 coding DNA: TGTGCCAGCAGTTACGTAGGGGGCAATTCTAACTATGGCTACACCTTC. This chain links TRBV6-5 with TRBJ1-2; the match to TRBD1 covers 7 bases. This CDR3 region has 16 residues. Per germline, CDR1 MNHEY and CDR2 SVGAGI. V lost 2 bases and J lost 0; bases outside the gene matches: 6.